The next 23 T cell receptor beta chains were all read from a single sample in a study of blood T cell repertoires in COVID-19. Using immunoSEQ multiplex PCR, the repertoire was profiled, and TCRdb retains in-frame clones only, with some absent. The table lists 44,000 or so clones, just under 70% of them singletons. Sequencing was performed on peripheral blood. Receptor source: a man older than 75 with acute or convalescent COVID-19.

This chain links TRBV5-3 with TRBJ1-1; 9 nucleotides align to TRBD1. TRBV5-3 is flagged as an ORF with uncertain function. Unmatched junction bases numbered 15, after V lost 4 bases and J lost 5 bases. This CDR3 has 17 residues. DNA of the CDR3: TGTGCCAGAAGCAATGATAAAGCCCCGGGACAGGGAACTGAAGCTTTCTTT. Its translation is CARSNDKAPGQGTEAFF.

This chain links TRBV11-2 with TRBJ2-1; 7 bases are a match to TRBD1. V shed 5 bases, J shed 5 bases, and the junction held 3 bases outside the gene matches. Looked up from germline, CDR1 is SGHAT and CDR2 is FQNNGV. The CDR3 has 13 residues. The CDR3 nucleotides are TGTGCCAGCAGCCCCGACAGGGACAATGAGCAGTTCTTC. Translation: CASSPDRDNEQFF.

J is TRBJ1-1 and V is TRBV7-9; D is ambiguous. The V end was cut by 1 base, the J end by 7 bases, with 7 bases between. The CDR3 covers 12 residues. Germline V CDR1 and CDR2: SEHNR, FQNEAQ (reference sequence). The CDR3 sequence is CASSLDVSEAFF. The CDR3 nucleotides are TGTGCCAGCAGCTTAGACGTTAGTGAAGCTTTCTTT.

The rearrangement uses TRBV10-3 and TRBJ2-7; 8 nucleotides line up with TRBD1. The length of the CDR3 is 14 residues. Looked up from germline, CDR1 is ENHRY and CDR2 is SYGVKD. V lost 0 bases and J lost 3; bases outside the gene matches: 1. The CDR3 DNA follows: TGTGCCATCAGTGAGTCGGACAGGGACTACGAGCAGTACTTC. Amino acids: CAISESDRDYEQYF.

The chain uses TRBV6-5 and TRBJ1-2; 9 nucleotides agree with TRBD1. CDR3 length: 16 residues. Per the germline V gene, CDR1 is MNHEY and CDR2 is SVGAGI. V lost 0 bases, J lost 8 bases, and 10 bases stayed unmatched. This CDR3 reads CASSYSLLDRGRGYTF. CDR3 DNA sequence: TGTGCCAGCAGTTACTCTCTGCTGGACAGGGGAAGAGGCTACACCTTC.

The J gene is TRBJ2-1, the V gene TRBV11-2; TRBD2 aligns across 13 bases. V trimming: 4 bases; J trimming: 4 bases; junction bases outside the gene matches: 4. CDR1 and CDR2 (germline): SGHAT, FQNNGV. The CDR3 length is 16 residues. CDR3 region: CASSYTSGRVYNEQFF. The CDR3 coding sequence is TGTGCCAGCAGCTATACTAGCGGGAGGGTATACAATGAGCAGTTCTTC.

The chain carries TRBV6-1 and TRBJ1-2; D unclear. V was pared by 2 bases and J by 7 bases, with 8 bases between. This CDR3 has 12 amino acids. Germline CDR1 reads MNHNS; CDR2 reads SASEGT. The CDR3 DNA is TGTGCCAGCAGTGAATACCGGGGTGGCTACACCTTC. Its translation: CASSEYRGGYTF.

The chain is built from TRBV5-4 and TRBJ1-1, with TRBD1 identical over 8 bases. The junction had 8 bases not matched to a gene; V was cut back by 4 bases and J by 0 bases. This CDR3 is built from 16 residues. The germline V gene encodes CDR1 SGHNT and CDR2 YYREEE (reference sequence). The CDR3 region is CASSQGQVNMNTEAFF. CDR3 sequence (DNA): TGTGCCAGCAGCCAGGGACAGGTGAACATGAACACTGAAGCTTTCTTT.

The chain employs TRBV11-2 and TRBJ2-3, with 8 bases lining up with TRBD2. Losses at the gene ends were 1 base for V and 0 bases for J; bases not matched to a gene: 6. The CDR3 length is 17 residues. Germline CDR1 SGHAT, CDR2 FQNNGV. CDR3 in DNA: TGTGCCAGCAGCTTAGGGGGAGCGGGAGTTAGCACAGATACGCAGTATTTT. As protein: CASSLGGAGVSTDTQYF.

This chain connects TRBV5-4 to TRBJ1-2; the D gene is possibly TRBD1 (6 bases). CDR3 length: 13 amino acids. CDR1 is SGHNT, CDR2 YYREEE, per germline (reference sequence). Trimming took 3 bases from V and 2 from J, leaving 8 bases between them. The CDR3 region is CASSWDTNYGYTF. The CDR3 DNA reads TGTGCCAGCAGCTGGGACACCAACTATGGCTACACCTTC.

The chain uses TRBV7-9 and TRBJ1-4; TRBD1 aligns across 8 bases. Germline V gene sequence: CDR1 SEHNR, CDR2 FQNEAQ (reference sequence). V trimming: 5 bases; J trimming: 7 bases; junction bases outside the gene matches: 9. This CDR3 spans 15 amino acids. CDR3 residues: CASSPQQGVGEKLFF. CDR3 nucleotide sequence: TGTGCCAGCAGCCCGCAACAGGGGGTCGGTGAAAAACTGTTTTTT.

The CDR3 reads CASSPPQGWNTEAFF. For the CDR3, the DNA is TGTGCCAGTAGTCCCCCTCAGGGATGGAACACTGAAGCTTTCTTT. This chain links TRBV19 with TRBJ1-1; weak D call: TRBD1 (5 bases). Germline-derived CDR1 and CDR2 are LNHDA and SQIVND (reference sequence). Deletions cut 5 bases from V and 1 base from J, with 14 bases between. The CDR3 has 15 amino acids.

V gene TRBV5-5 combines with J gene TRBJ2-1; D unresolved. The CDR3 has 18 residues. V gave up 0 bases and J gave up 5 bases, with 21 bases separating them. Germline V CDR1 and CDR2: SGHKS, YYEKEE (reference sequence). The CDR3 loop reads CASSLEFSSVSRNNEQFF. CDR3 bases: TGTGCCAGCAGCTTGGAGTTTTCAAGCGTTTCTCGGAACAATGAGCAGTTCTTC.

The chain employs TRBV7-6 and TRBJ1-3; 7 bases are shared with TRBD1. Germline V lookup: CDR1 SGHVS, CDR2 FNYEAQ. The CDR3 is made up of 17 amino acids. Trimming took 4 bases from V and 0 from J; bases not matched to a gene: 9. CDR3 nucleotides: TGTGCCAGCAGCTCCTCTGATACAGGGGTCTCTGGAAACACCATATATTTT. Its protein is CASSSSDTGVSGNTIYF.

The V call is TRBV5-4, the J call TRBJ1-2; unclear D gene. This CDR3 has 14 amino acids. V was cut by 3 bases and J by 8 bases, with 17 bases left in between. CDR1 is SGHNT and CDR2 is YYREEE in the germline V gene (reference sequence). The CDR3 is CASSSYQVLSGYTF. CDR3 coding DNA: TGTGCCAGCAGCTCGTACCAGGTGCTCTCGGGCTACACCTTC.

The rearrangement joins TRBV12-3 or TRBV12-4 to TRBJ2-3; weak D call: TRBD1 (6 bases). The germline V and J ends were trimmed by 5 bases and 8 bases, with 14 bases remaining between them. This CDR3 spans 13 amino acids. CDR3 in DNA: TGTGCCAGCAGTAGTGGCCGAGGGGGTACGCAGTATTTT. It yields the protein CASSSGRGGTQYF.

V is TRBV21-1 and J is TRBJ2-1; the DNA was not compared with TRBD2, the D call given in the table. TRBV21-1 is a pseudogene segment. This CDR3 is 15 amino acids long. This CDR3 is CASSERLAVYNEQFF. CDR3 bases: TGTGCCAGCAGCGAACGACTAGCGGTATACAATGAGCAGTTCTTC.

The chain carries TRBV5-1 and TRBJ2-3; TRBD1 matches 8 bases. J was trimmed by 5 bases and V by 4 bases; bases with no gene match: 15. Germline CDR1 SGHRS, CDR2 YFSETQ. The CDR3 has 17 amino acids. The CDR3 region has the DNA TGCGCCAGCAGCGGGGGCCTCGGACAGGGAGTAGGAGATACGCAGTATTTT. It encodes CASSGGLGQGVGDTQYF.

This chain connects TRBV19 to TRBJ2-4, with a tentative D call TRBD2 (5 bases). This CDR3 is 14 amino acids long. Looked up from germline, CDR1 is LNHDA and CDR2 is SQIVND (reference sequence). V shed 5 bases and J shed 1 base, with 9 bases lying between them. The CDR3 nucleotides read TGTGCCAGTAGTCAGCCGGGGGCCAAAAACATTCAGTACTTC. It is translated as CASSQPGAKNIQYF.

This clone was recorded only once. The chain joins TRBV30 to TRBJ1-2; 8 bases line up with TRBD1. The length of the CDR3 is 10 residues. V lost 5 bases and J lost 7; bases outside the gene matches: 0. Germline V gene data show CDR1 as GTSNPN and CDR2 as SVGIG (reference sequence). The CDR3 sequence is CAWGQGGYTF. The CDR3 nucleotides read TGTGCCTGGGGACAGGGTGGCTACACCTTC.

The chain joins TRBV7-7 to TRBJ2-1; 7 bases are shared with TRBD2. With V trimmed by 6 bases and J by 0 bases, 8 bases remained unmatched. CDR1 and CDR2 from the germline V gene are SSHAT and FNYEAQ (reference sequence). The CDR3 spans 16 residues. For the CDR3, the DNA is TGTGCCAGCAGTCCCCAGTGGACTAGCTCCTACAATGAGCAGTTCTTC. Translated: CASSPQWTSSYNEQFF.

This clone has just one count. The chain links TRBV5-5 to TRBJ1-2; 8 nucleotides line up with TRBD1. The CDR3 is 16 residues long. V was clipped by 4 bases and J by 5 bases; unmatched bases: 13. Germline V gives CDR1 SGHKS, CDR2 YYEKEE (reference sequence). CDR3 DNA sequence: TGTGCCAGCAGCCAGGCACGAGGACAGGGCTATTATGGCTACACCTTC. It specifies CASSQARGQGYYGYTF. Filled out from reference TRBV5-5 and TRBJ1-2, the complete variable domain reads DAGVTQSPTHLIKTRGQQVTLRCSPISGHKSVSWYQQVLGQGPQFIFQYYEKEERGRGNFPDRFSARQFPNYSSELNVNALLLGDSALYLCASSQARGQGYYGYTFGSGTRLTVV.

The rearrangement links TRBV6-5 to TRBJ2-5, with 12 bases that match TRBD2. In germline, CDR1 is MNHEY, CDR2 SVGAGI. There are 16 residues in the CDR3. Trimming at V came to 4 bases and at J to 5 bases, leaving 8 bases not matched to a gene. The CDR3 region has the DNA TGTGCCAGCAGTTTCGACCTAGCGGGGGGGCTGGAGACCCAGTACTTC. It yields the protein CASSFDLAGGLETQYF.